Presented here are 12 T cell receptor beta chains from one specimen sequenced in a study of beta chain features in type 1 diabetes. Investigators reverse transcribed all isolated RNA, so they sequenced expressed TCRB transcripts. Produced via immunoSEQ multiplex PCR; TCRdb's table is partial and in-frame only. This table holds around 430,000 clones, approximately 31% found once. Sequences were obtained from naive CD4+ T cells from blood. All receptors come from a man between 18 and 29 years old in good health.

The CDR3 region has the DNA TGTGCCAGCAGCTGGGAATCCAACTCTGGGGCCAACGTCCTGACTTTC. This gives the protein CASSWESNSGANVLTF. The chain carries TRBV7-9 and TRBJ2-6; no clear D gene. The CDR3 length is 16 residues. Germline loops: CDR1 SEHNR, CDR2 FQNEAQ (reference sequence). Trimming took 4 bases from V and 0 from J, leaving 10 bases between them.

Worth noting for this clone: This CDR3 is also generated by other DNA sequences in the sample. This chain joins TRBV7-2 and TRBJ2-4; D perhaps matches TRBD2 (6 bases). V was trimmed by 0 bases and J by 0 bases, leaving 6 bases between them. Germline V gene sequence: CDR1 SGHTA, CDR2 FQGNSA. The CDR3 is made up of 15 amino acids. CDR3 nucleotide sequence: TGTGCCAGCAGCTTAGCGGGGGGAGCCAAAAACATTCAGTACTTC. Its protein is CASSLAGGAKNIQYF.

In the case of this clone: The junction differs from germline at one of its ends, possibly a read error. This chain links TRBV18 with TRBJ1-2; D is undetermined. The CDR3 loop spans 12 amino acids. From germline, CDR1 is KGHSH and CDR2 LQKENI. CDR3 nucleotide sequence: TGTGCCAGCTCACCACTAGTGGACCTTGCTTCCTTC. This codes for CASSPLVDLASF.

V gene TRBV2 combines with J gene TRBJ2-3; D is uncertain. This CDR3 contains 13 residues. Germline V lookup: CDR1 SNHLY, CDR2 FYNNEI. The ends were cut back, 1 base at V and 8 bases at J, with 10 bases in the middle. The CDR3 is CASSEGALSTQYF. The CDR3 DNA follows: TGTGCCAGCAGTGAAGGGGCCCTAAGTACGCAGTATTTT. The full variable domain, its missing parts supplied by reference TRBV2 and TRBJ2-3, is EPEVTQTPSHQVTQMGQEVILRCVPISNHLYFYWYRQILGQKVEFLVSFYNNEISEKSEIFDDQFSVERPDGSNFTLKIRSTKLEDSAMYFCASSEGALSTQYFGPGTRLTVL.

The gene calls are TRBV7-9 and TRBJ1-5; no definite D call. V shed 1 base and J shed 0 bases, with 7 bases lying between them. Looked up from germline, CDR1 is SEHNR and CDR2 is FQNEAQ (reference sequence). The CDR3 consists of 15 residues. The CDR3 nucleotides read TGTGCCAGCAGCTTAGATGGCAGTAGCAATCAGCCCCAGCATTTT. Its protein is CASSLDGSSNQPQHF.

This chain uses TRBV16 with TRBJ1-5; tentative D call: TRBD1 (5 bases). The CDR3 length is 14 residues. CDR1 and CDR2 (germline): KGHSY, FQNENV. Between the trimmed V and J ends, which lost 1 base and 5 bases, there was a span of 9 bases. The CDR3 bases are TGTGCCAGCAGCCAATGGGGACGGGATCAGCCCCAGCATTTT. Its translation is CASSQWGRDQPQHF.

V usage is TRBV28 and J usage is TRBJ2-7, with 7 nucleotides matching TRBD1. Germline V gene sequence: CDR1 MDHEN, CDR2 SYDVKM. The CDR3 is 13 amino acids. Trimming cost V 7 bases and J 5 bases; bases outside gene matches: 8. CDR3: CASTGATGHEQYF. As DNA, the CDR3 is TGTGCCAGCACCGGGGCGACAGGGCACGAGCAGTACTTC.

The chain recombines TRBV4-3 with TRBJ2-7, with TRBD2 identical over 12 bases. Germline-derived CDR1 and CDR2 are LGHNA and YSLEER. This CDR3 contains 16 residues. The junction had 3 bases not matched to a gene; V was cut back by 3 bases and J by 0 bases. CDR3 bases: TGCGCCAGCAGCCAGGGACTAGCGGGTTTCTCCTACGAGCAGTACTTC. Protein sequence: CASSQGLAGFSYEQYF.

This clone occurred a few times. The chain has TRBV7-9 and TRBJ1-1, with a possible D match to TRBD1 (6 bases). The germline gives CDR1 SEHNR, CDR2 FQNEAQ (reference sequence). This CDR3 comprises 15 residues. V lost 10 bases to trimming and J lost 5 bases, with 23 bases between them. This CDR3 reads CATLLATGWRTEAFF. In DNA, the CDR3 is TGTGCCACCTTACTGGCGACAGGTTGGAGGACTGAAGCTTTCTTT.

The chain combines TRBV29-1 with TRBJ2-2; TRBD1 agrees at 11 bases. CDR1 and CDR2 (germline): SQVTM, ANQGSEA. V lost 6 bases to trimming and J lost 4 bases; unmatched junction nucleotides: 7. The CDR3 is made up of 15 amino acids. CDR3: CSVKGQGATTGELFF. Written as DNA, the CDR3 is TGCAGCGTCAAAGGACAGGGGGCAACCACCGGGGAGCTGTTTTTT.

In DNA, the CDR3 is TGTGCCAGCAGTGCACAGGAATCCTACGAGCAGTACTTC. Translating it yields CASSAQESYEQYF. The chain combines TRBV6-5 with TRBJ2-7; TRBD1 might be the D (5 bases). The CDR3 runs 13 residues. V lost 5 bases, J lost 1 base, and 9 bases lay in between. Germline CDR1 reads MNHEY; CDR2 reads SVGAGI.

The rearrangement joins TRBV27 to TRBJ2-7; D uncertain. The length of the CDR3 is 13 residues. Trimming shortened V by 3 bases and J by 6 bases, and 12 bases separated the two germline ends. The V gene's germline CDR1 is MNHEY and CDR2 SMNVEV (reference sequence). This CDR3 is CASSLRRLGEQYF. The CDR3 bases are TGTGCCAGCAGTTTGAGAAGGCTTGGCGAGCAGTACTTC.